The 2 T cell receptor beta chains in this list originate from one sample, sequenced in a study of blood T cell repertoires in COVID-19. TCRdb's table, derived via immunoSEQ multiplex PCR, lists solely in-frame clones and lacks some. In the table there are hundreds of thousands of clones, 90% of which are singletons. The source material was PBMCs or T cells enriched from blood (not recorded which). The receptors stem from a man aged 60 to 69 who had recovered from COVID-19.

This chain connects TRBV6-5 to TRBJ2-1; weak D call: TRBD1 (5 bases). The CDR3 has 12 amino acids. Germline loops: CDR1 MNHEY, CDR2 SVGAGI. The V and J ends lost 8 bases and 4 bases respectively, with 9 bases between them. In nucleotides, the CDR3 is TGTGCCAGCGGGCGGACATACAATGAGCAGTTCTTC. Protein: CASGRTYNEQFF.

The chain employs TRBV5-5 and TRBJ1-3, with 9 positions matching TRBD1. CDR1 and CDR2 from the germline V gene are SGHKS and YYEKEE (reference sequence). The ends lost 7 bases at V and 2 bases at J; junction bases unmatched: 7. The CDR3 has 15 amino acids. The CDR3 region has the DNA TGTGCCAGCGGCCCAGGGACAGGGCCTGGAAACACCATATATTTT. Translating it yields CASGPGTGPGNTIYF.